Following are 2 T cell receptor beta chains from one sample sequenced in a study of blood T cell dynamics during melanoma immunotherapy. Profiling relied on immunoSEQ multiplex PCR, and the TCRdb table lists in-frame clones only, not all of them. The table has some 10,000 clones, about 88% seen once. This sample's time point: pre-treatment baseline. The material was blood, obtained from a patient treated with checkpoint blockade. These receptor sequences come from a human donor with melanoma.

The chain carries TRBV27 and TRBJ2-7; 7 bases fit TRBD2. V lost 6 bases and J lost 4; bases outside the gene matches: 6. The CDR3 has 13 residues. Germline CDR1 reads MNHEY; CDR2 reads SMNVEV (reference sequence). The CDR3 region is CASRPSGRYEQYF. The CDR3 DNA follows: TGTGCCAGCAGACCGTCCGGGAGGTACGAGCAGTACTTC.

This clone was seen once. The rearrangement links TRBV27 to TRBJ2-5; 7 bases align to TRBD1. J was trimmed by 4 bases and V by 9 bases; bases with no gene match: 8. This CDR3 contains 13 residues. Germline CDR1 reads MNHEY; CDR2 reads SMNVEV (reference sequence). The CDR3 sequence is CASPDRVAETQYF. In nucleotides, the CDR3 is TGTGCCAGTCCTGACAGGGTAGCAGAGACCCAGTACTTC.